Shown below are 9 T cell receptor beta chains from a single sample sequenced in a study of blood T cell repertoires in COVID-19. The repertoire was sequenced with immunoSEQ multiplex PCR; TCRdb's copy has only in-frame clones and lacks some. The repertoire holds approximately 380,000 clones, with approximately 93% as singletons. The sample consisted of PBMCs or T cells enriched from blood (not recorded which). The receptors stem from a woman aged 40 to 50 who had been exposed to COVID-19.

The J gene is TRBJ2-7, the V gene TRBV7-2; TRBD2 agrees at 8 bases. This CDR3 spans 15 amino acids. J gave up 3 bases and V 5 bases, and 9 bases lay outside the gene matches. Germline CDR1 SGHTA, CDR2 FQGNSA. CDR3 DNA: TGTGCCAGCAGCCTCGGGGGGGCCTCGAGCTACGAGCAGTACTTC. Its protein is CASSLGGASSYEQYF.

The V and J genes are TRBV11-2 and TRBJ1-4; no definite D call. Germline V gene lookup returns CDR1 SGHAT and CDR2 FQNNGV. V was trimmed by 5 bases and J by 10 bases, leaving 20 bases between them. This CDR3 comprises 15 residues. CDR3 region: CASSPMTNPRGKLFF. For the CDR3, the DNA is TGTGCCAGCAGCCCCATGACGAATCCGCGCGGAAAACTGTTTTTT.

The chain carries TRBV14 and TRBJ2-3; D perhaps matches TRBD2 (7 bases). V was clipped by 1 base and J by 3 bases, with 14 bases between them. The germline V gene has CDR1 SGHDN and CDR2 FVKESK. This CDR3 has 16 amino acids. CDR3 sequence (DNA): TGTGCCAGCAGCCAAGTGTGGGGGGGCCAGACAGATACGCAGTATTTT. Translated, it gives CASSQVWGGQTDTQYF.

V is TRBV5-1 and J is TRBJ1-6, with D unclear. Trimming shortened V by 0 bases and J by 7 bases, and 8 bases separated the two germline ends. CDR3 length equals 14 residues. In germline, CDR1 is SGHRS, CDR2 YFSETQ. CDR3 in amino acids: CASSLEQKNSPLHF. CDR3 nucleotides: TGCGCCAGCAGCTTGGAACAGAAAAATTCACCCCTCCACTTT.

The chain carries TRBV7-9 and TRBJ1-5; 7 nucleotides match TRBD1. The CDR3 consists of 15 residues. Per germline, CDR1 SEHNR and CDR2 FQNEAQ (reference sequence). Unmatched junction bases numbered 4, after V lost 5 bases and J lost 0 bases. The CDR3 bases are TGTGCCAGCAGCGGGGGACAGTTTAGCAATCAGCCCCAGCATTTT. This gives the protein CASSGGQFSNQPQHF. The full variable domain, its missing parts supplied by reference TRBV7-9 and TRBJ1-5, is DTGVSQNPRHKITKRGQNVTFRCDPISEHNRLYWYRQTLGQGPEFLTYFQNEAQLEKSRLLSDRFSAERPKGSFSTLEIQRTEQGDSAMYLCASSGGQFSNQPQHFGDGTRLSIL.

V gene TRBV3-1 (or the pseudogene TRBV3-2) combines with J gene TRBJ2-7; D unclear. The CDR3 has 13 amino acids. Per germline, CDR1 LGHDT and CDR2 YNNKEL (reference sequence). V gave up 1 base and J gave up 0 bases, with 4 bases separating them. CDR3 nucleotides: TGTGCCAGCAGCCAAGCCAGCTCCTACGAGCAGTACTTC. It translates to CASSQASSYEQYF.

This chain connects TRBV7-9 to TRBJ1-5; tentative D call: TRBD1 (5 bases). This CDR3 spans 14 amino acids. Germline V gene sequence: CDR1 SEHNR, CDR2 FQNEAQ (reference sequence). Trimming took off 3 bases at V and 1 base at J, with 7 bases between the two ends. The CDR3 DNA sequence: TGTGCCAGCAGCTTGGGACTGAGCAATCAGCCCCAGCATTTT. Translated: CASSLGLSNQPQHF.

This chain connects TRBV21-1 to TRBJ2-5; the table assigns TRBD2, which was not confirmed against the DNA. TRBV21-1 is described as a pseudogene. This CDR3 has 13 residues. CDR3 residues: CASSWLSIETQYF. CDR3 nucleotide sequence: TGTGCCAGCAGCTGGTTGTCTATAGAGACCCAGTACTTC.

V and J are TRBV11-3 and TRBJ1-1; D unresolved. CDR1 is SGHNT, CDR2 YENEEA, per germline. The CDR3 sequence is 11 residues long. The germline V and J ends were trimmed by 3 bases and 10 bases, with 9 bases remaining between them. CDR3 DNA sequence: TGTGCCAGCAGCTTCCAGAGCGGAGCTTTCTTT. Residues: CASSFQSGAFF.